The 24 T cell receptor beta chains presented below share a single source sample, sequenced in a study of cytomegalovirus exposure and HLA in healthy donors. With 60 Vbeta and 13 Jbeta primers, the PCR was carried out. Some clones are missing from TCRdb's copy, which holds only in-frame ones; the method was immunoSEQ multiplex PCR. In the table there are some 120,000 clones, around 77% of which are singletons. The sequenced sample consisted of PBMCs. These receptors all stem from a human donor in good health.

This chain links TRBV11-3 with TRBJ2-2; TRBD1 agrees at 7 bases. V shed 6 bases, J shed 6 bases, and the junction held 4 bases outside the gene matches. The CDR3 length is 13 residues. Germline CDR1 and CDR2: SGHNT and YENEEA. The CDR3 DNA reads TGTGCCAGCAGGGCCACAGGGGCCGGGGAGCTGTTTTTT. Its translation: CASRATGAGELFF.

The chain recombines TRBV5-1 with TRBJ1-1; maybe TRBD1 (5 bases). The CDR3 is made up of 15 amino acids. CDR1 is SGHRS and CDR2 is YFSETQ in the germline V gene. Trimming stripped 3 bases from V and 4 bases from J, with 16 bases between. CDR3 region: CASSSHRSLGTEAFF. The CDR3 region has the DNA TGCGCCAGCAGCTCGCACAGGAGTTTGGGCACTGAAGCTTTCTTT.

This rearrangement joins TRBV9 to TRBJ1-4, with 7 bases lining up with TRBD1. Germline-derived CDR1 and CDR2 are SGDLS and YYNGEE. After removal of 3 bases from V and 0 bases from J, the junction contained 2 bases not matched to a gene. The CDR3 contains 15 residues. In DNA, the CDR3 is TGTGCCAGCAGCGGTACAGGGGCAACTAATGAAAAACTGTTTTTT. The encoded protein is CASSGTGATNEKLFF.

This chain uses TRBV27 with TRBJ2-7, with D maybe TRBD2 (5 bases). V lost 6 bases and J 6 bases, leaving 12 bases between the germline ends. The CDR3 covers 12 residues. CDR1 and CDR2 from the germline V gene are MNHEY and SMNVEV (reference sequence). Here the CDR3 reads CASSATGIEQYF. CDR3 DNA sequence: TGTGCCAGCAGCGCCACGGGGATCGAGCAGTACTTC.

In this sample, this clone turned up a few times. This chain links TRBV5-1 with TRBJ1-1, with 12 bases that match TRBD1. Germline trimming cut 3 bases from V and 6 bases from J; bases unmatched to any gene: 15. This CDR3 is built from 18 residues. CDR1 is SGHRS and CDR2 is YFSETQ in the germline V gene. Written as DNA, the CDR3 is TGCGCCAGCAGCTACTCCTCTGGGACAGGGGGCCCTAGGGCTGAAGCTTTCTTT. It specifies CASSYSSGTGGPRAEAFF.

In its sample, this clone was seen once. This chain connects TRBV28 to TRBJ1-1, with TRBD1 as a possible D gene (6 bases). Deletions cut 2 bases from V and 3 bases from J, with 10 bases between. This CDR3 has 14 amino acids. Germline values: CDR1 MDHEN, CDR2 SYDVKM. CDR3: CASSLQGYDTEAFF. The CDR3 DNA follows: TGTGCCAGCAGTTTACAGGGGTATGACACTGAAGCTTTCTTT.

The chain recombines TRBV19 with TRBJ2-1, with TRBD2 matching 15 bases. Germline trimming cut 5 bases from V and 2 bases from J; bases unmatched to any gene: 4. The germline gives CDR1 LNHDA, CDR2 SQIVND (reference sequence). The CDR3 length is 17 residues. This CDR3 reads CASSRTSGRAAYNEQFF. CDR3 sequence (DNA): TGTGCCAGTAGTCGGACTAGCGGGAGGGCCGCCTACAATGAGCAGTTCTTC.

CDR3: CASSWGQGDGYTF. The CDR3 DNA reads TGTGCCAGCAGCTGGGGGCAGGGGGATGGCTACACCTTC. The chain recombines TRBV6-6 with TRBJ1-2; 7 bases are a match to TRBD1. The ends lost 6 bases at V and 6 bases at J; junction bases unmatched: 7. Germline V lookup: CDR1 MNHNY, CDR2 SVGAGI (reference sequence). This CDR3 has 13 residues.

The chain uses TRBV29-1 and TRBJ2-2, with TRBD2 identical over 12 bases. Germline V gives CDR1 SQVTM, CDR2 ANQGSEA. The CDR3 consists of 15 residues. The trim removed 5 bases at V and 1 base at J, leaving 2 bases unmatched. The CDR3 sequence: CSVSTSGRNTGELFF. The CDR3 DNA follows: TGCAGCGTTTCGACTAGCGGGAGGAACACCGGGGAGCTGTTTTTT.

The chain is built from TRBV2 and TRBJ2-7, with 10 bases identical to TRBD1. Germline values: CDR1 SNHLY, CDR2 FYNNEI. The CDR3 runs 14 residues. V dropped 5 bases and J dropped 6; count of bases not matched to a gene: 7. The CDR3 here is CASSKTGGLGEQYF. The CDR3 bases are TGTGCCAGCAGTAAGACAGGGGGCTTGGGCGAGCAGTACTTC. The whole variable domain, filled in from reference TRBV2 and TRBJ2-7, reads EPEVTQTPSHQVTQMGQEVILRCVPISNHLYFYWYRQILGQKVEFLVSFYNNEISEKSEIFDDQFSVERPDGSNFTLKIRSTKLEDSAMYFCASSKTGGLGEQYFGPGTRLTVT.

This chain joins TRBV28 and TRBJ1-5; 12 nucleotides match TRBD1. The ends lost 6 bases at V and 6 bases at J; junction bases unmatched: 3. This CDR3 has 14 residues. Germline V lookup: CDR1 MDHEN, CDR2 SYDVKM. CDR3 sequence reads: CASRRGQGAQPQHF. CDR3 coding DNA: TGTGCCAGCAGACGGGGACAGGGGGCTCAGCCCCAGCATTTT.

This clone occurred a few times. This rearrangement joins TRBV14 to TRBJ1-2; TRBD1 might be the D (5 bases). The ends were cut back, 1 base at V and 1 base at J, with 16 bases in the middle. The CDR3 is 17 amino acids. The V gene's germline CDR1 is SGHDN and CDR2 FVKESK. The CDR3 sequence is CASSQGGAQYHNYGYTF. The CDR3 DNA reads TGTGCCAGCAGCCAAGGGGGCGCACAGTATCATAACTATGGCTACACCTTC.

The rearrangement links TRBV4-1 to TRBJ2-7, with a tentative D call TRBD1 (6 bases). V was cut by 7 bases and J by 0 bases, with 19 bases left in between. CDR3 length equals 16 residues. The germline V gene encodes CDR1 MGHRA and CDR2 YSYEKL. CDR3 nucleotides: TGCGCCAGCATGCGGACCCAGGGACAAAGCTCCTACGAGCAGTACTTC. Translated, it gives CASMRTQGQSSYEQYF.

Notes on this clone: Other DNA sequences of this sample code for an identical CDR3. This chain connects TRBV10-1 to TRBJ1-1, with D unresolved. The CDR3 runs to 13 residues. The germline gives CDR1 WNHNN, CDR2 SYGVQD (reference sequence). The ends were cut back, 3 bases at V and 1 base at J, with 6 bases in the middle. The CDR3 DNA reads TGCGCCAGCAGTGATGCAGGGAACACTGAAGCTTTCTTT. Protein: CASSDAGNTEAFF.

The V gene is TRBV10-1, the J gene TRBJ2-7, with a weak D call TRBD1 (6 bases). This CDR3 comprises 14 residues. Germline V gene data show CDR1 as WNHNN and CDR2 as SYGVQD (reference sequence). V lost 2 bases and J 4 bases, leaving 12 bases between the germline ends. For the CDR3, the DNA is TGCGCCAGCAGTGAGGGGGGCCAACGATACGAGCAGTACTTC. Its protein is CASSEGGQRYEQYF.

V gene TRBV19 combines with J gene TRBJ2-7; 9 nucleotides match TRBD1. The CDR3 loop spans 15 amino acids. CDR1 and CDR2 (germline): LNHDA, SQIVND (reference sequence). With V trimmed by 6 bases and J by 6 bases, 12 bases remained unmatched. CDR3 in amino acids: CASRGPGQGYSEQYF. For the CDR3, the DNA is TGTGCCAGTAGAGGTCCGGGACAGGGTTACTCCGAGCAGTACTTC.

V usage is TRBV19 and J usage is TRBJ1-1; no firm D call. Trimming stripped 1 base from V and 1 base from J, with 10 bases between. Germline values: CDR1 LNHDA, CDR2 SQIVND (reference sequence). There are 15 residues in the CDR3. The CDR3 is CASSIVPGKNTEAFF. The CDR3 DNA reads TGTGCCAGTAGTATAGTCCCAGGCAAGAACACTGAAGCTTTCTTT.

The chain combines TRBV7-9 with TRBJ2-1, with TRBD2 matching 7 bases. The CDR3 covers 12 residues. From germline, CDR1 is SEHNR and CDR2 FQNEAQ (reference sequence). The J segment lost 9 bases and the V segment lost 6 bases, leaving 5 bases of the junction unmatched. CDR3 loop: CASRMLAVEQFF. The CDR3 coding sequence is TGTGCCAGCAGGATGCTAGCGGTTGAGCAGTTCTTC.

The V call is TRBV10-2, the J call TRBJ1-2; 8 bases line up with TRBD1. Unmatched junction bases numbered 9, after V lost 2 bases and J lost 1 base. The germline V gene encodes CDR1 WSHSY and CDR2 SAAADI. CDR3 length: 17 residues. For the CDR3, the DNA is TGCGCCAGCAGTGAGCGAGGACAGGGAACAAGTAACTATGGCTACACCTTC. Protein product: CASSERGQGTSNYGYTF.

V gene TRBV2 combines with J gene TRBJ1-2, with D unresolved. In germline, CDR1 is SNHLY, CDR2 FYNNEI. V was cut by 6 bases and J by 8 bases, with 13 bases left in between. The CDR3 length is 12 residues. Written as DNA, the CDR3 is TGTGCCAGCAGGGATGACACTCGCGGCTACACCTTC. The encoded protein is CASRDDTRGYTF.

This clone was observed a single time. The chain joins TRBV11-2 to TRBJ1-3; D uncertain. CDR1 SGHAT and CDR2 FQNNGV come from the germline V gene. CDR3 length: 15 amino acids. Trimming took off 2 bases at V and 0 bases at J, with 8 bases between the two ends. DNA for the CDR3: TGTGCCAGCAGCTTAACATCCAGCTCTGGAAACACCATATATTTT. Protein sequence: CASSLTSSSGNTIYF.

The V and J genes are TRBV6-6 and TRBJ2-7; 7 bases line up with TRBD1. CDR1 and CDR2 from the germline V gene are MNHNY and SVGAGI (reference sequence). V trimming: 0 bases; J trimming: 5 bases; junction bases outside the gene matches: 4. The CDR3 runs to 14 residues. The CDR3 DNA is TGTGCCAGCAGTTACTCGAACAGGGGCCACGAGCAGTACTTC. Translation gives CASSYSNRGHEQYF.

This clone has just one count. This rearrangement joins TRBV6-6 to TRBJ1-4; 7 nucleotides match TRBD1. J was trimmed by 6 bases and V by 2 bases; bases with no gene match: 3. The CDR3 is made up of 14 amino acids. Germline V gene lookup returns CDR1 MNHNY and CDR2 SVGAGI (reference sequence). This chain's CDR3 is CASSYPGQYEKLFF. DNA of the CDR3: TGTGCCAGCAGTTACCCGGGACAGTATGAAAAACTGTTTTTT.

A few counts support this clone. The rearrangement joins TRBV6-4 to TRBJ1-1; 9 bases match TRBD1. The CDR3 consists of 13 residues. Germline V gene lookup returns CDR1 MRHNA and CDR2 SNTAGT. V shed 7 bases and J 9 bases; nucleotides not matched to a gene: 9. CDR3 loop: CASMPPGQGKAFF. CDR3 nucleotide sequence: TGTGCCAGCATGCCCCCGGGACAGGGTAAAGCTTTCTTT.